This TCR beta chain was found in a study of blood T cell repertoires in COVID-19. Study context: COVID-19 samples, acute and convalescent, were from the United States, Italy and Spain. PBMCs, B-cell-depleted T cells, or T cells provided the cDNA or gDNA that made up the material.

In the source study's methods: How many nucleated cells were present was estimated from reference gene primer amplification. Using immunoSEQ multiplex PCR, the repertoire was profiled, and TCRdb retains in-frame clones only, with some absent. The DNA was the basis for D and trimming; V, J and clone size are from that table. Of 90,000 to 130,000 clones listed, roughly four fifths are singletons. V lost 1 base, J lost 5 bases, and 0 bases stayed unmatched. CDR3 length: 13 residues. Germline V gene sequence: CDR1 SEHNR, CDR2 FQNEAQ (reference sequence). The sequence was collected from a woman in her sixties or seventies with acute or convalescent COVID-19. Sequenced: peripheral blood. V is TRBV7-9 and J is TRBJ1-1, with 8 positions matching TRBD1. The DNA of the CDR3 is TGTGCCAGCAGCTTAGGACAGGGGACTGAAGCTTTCTTT. Its protein is CASSLGQGTEAFF. Drawing the rest from reference TRBV7-9 and TRBJ1-1, the complete variable domain is DTGVSQNPRHKITKRGQNVTFRCDPISEHNRLYWYRQTLGQGPEFLTYFQNEAQLEKSRLLSDRFSAERPKGSFSTLEIQRTEQGDSAMYLCASSLGQGTEAFFGQGTRLTVV.